One TCR beta chain is described in this entry. What it binds is not known. At one of its ends the junction is not consistent with the germline gene, which may arise from a read error. Vbeta (60) and Jbeta (13) primers were used in the PCR. Profiled with immunoSEQ multiplex PCR; TCRdb holds only in-frame clones, not every one. The sample has tens of thousands of clones. This entry is derived from a study of cytomegalovirus exposure and HLA in healthy donors. Study-level points and caveats: The classifier was said to identify cytomegalovirus status with high specificity and sensitivity. In a later analysis, an Asian-associated ancestry cluster reportedly showed fewer N-insertions than the approximately 660-donor mean. Among the most significant clusters, several appeared linked to common viral pathogens in a later analysis.

The germline V gene has CDR1 SGHTA and CDR2 FQGTGA. CDR3 size: 15 residues. The gene calls are TRBV7-3 and TRBJ2-3; 7 nucleotides line up with TRBD2. Material for sequencing was PBMCs. The sequence was collected from a man in his forties or fifties in good health and CMV-seronegative. The CDR3 region has the DNA TGTGCCGGCAGCCTGAGCGGGGTTAGCACAGATACGCAGTATTTT. This sequence encodes CAGSLSGVSTDTQYF. The variable domain in full, completed from reference TRBV7-3 and TRBJ2-3, reads GAGVSQTPSNKVTEKGKYVELRCDPISGHTALYWYRQSLGQGPEFLIYFQGTGAADDSGLPNDRFFAVRPEGSVSTLKIQRTERGDSAVYLCAGSLSGVSTDTQYFGPGTRLTVL.